This T cell receptor beta chain came from a study of T cells after posttransplantation cyclophosphamide. On this clone itself: What it binds is not known.

Methotrexate plus calcineurin inhibitor accompanied controls' myeloablative marrow transplants; sampling was 1 year later. Data came from immunoSEQ multiplex PCR; TCRdb stores just in-frame clones and leaves some out. The sample has roughly 14,000 clones, roughly 87% seen once. Germline CDR1 and CDR2: SEHNR and FQNEAQ (reference sequence). Trimming removed 3 bases at V and 6 bases at J, with 9 bases between. The CDR3 has 12 residues. Findings and caveats of the study: Tissue-infiltrating T cells from skin or gut overlapped little with blood T cells. Donor-recipient repertoire similarity was low at 1-2 months, rising over year one. After PTCy, TRB diversity resembled that of CNI/methotrexate controls.

The J gene is TRBJ2-7, the V gene TRBV7-9; D possibly corresponds to TRBD1 (6 bases). Sequences were derived from PBMCs, sampled after an allogeneic stem cell transplant with a calcineurin inhibitor and methotrexate. This TCR came from a male patient aged 45-60 years who received an allogeneic stem cell transplant from an unrelated donor, was CMV-positive, and had chronic GVHD only. The graft donor may account for some of the T cells. Here the CDR3 DNA reads TGTGCCAGCAGCTTTACAGGGATCGAGCAGTACTTC. Translating gives CASSFTGIEQYF.